This TCR beta chain was recorded in a study of cytomegalovirus exposure and HLA in healthy donors. In germline, CDR1 is ENHRY, CDR2 SYGVKD. CDR3 length equals 14 residues. Trimming left V 7 bases short and J 2 bases short, with 11 bases between. PCR involved 60 Vbeta and 13 Jbeta primers. Data came from immunoSEQ multiplex PCR; TCRdb stores just in-frame clones and leaves some out. The sample records 160,000 or so clones, roughly 80% being singletons. The TCR originated in a woman aged 25 to 45 in good health and CMV-seropositive. This sequence joins TRBV10-3 and TRBJ2-2; possibly TRBD2 for D (5 bases). Sequencing was done on a sample of PBMCs. The CDR3 loop is CAIKADFNTGELFF. The CDR3 bases are TGTGCCATCAAGGCGGACTTCAACACCGGGGAGCTGTTTTTT.